Listed below are T cell receptor beta chains from one sample, sequenced in a study of blood T cell repertoires in COVID-19. TCRdb's table, derived via immunoSEQ multiplex PCR, lists solely in-frame clones and lacks some. The sample lists 150,000 to 200,000 clones; about 85% were seen once. The sample consisted of peripheral blood. The receptors originated from a human donor with acute or convalescent COVID-19. The donor label of this sample is uncertain. Both conserved end residues are part of each CDR3. Fields, in order: J gene, clone size, V gene, D gene, CDR3 DNA, CDR3 protein. D genes are given only for firm matches. A row's size may be missing; if present it is once, few, many or a size class.

>TRBJ1-3|once|TRBV7-6|TRBD1
TGTGCCAGCAGCTTAGGGACAGGAAGAACCGGAAACACCATATATTTT
CASSLGTGRTGNTIYF
>TRBJ2-2|.|TRBV7-2|TRBD1
TGTGCCAGCAGCACCCGACAGGGGGCGAGACTGAACACCGGGGAGCTGTTTTTT
CASSTRQGARLNTGELFF
>TRBJ1-1|few|TRBV6-5|.
TGTGCCAGCGAAAAAGGAGAGAGCACTGAAGCTTTCTTT
CASEKGESTEAFF
>TRBJ1-2|once|TRBV19|.
TGTGCCAGTAGCTCCACCGGGAGGAGCTATGGCTACACCTTC
CASSSTGRSYGYTF
>TRBJ2-5|.|TRBV7-9|.
TGTGCCAGCAGCCAGGGGCAGGGGTACCAAGAGACCCAGTACTTC
CASSQGQGYQETQYF
>TRBJ2-2|.|TRBV5-1|.
TGCGCCAGCAGCTTCCCGGGACTGAACACCGGGGAGCTGTTTTTT
CASSFPGLNTGELFF
>TRBJ2-7|.|TRBV2|TRBD2
TGTGCCAGCAGCCGGGAGGGCGAGCAGTACTTC
CASSREGEQYF
>TRBJ2-2|.|TRBV27|.
TGTGCCAGCGGGCGGGGGCCAAACCCGACCGGGGAGCTGTTTTTT
CASGRGPNPTGELFF
>TRBJ1-3|.|TRBV7-8|TRBD1
TGTGCCAGCAGCGGAACGACAGGGGGAGGAAACACCATATATTTT
CASSGTTGGGNTIYF
>TRBJ1-2|.|TRBV30|.
TGTGCCTGGTCCCTAGCGAGGGCCCACTATGGCTACACCTTC
CAWSLARAHYGYTF
>TRBJ2-7|.|TRBV18|TRBD1
TGTGCCAGCTCACCCCTACCCCCGACAGGGACCATGATTATGGAGCAGTACTTC
CASSPLPPTGTMIMEQYF
>TRBJ1-1|.|TRBV6-1|TRBD1
TGTGCCAGCAGTGAAAGACAGGGTAACACTGAAGCTTTCTTT
CASSERQGNTEAFF
>TRBJ1-2|.|TRBV4-1|TRBD1
TGCGCCAGCAGCCGCAATAAAGAGAGACAGGGCTATGGCTACACCTTC
CASSRNKERQGYGYTF
>TRBJ1-5|.|TRBV7-9|.
TGTGCCAGCAGCTTACAGACAGGAAATCAGCCCCAGCATTTT
CASSLQTGNQPQHF
>TRBJ2-7|once|TRBV9|TRBD2
TGTGCCAGCAGCGTATCTAGCGGGGGCCTGGGCGAGCAGTACTTC
CASSVSSGGLGEQYF
>TRBJ2-2|.|TRBV7-2|.
TGTGCCAGCAGCTTAGGGCGGGGTTCGAACACCGGGGAGCTGTTTTTT
CASSLGRGSNTGELFF
>TRBJ2-1|.|TRBV28|.
TGTGCCAGCAGTTTTCGTGGGAGCTCCTACAATGAGCAGTTCTTC
CASSFRGSSYNEQFF